Listed below are T cell receptor beta chains from one sample, sequenced in a study of T cells after yellow fever vaccination. Using its own MiXCR run on the 5' RACE reads, TCRdb lists one record per CDR3 protein. Among fewer than 400,000 distinct CDR3 sequences listed, roughly 10% were seen once. The sample in question was CD4+ T cells sorted from PBMCs, obtained 45 days after the yellow fever booster vaccination. The receptors here all came from a man aged 18 to 29 who received the YFV17D yellow fever vaccine. CDR3s include the opening cysteine and the closing phenylalanine or tryptophan. A D gene is named only where the DNA matches it firmly. Only some rows state a clone size, as once, few, many or a class for expanded clones.

cdr3_nt cdr3_aa clone_size d_call j_call v_call
TGTGCCAGCAGCTTACAGGGCTACGCGGCCACCTTC CASSLQGYAATF - - TRBJ1-2 TRBV7-2
TGTGCCAGCAGCCTAGGACCGGGCCCAGGCCAAGAGACCCAGTACTTC CASSLGPGPGQETQYF few - TRBJ2-5 TRBV3-1
TGTGCCAGCAGCTTAGCGGCCCTATACAATGAGCAGTTCTTC CASSLAALYNEQFF few - TRBJ2-1 TRBV11-2
TGTGCCAGCAGTTACTCTCTGGGGACAGTCCAAGAGACCCAGTACTTC CASSYSLGTVQETQYF - TRBD1 TRBJ2-5 TRBV6-5
TGTGCCCGAACCGGGACAGGAGAGACCCAGTACTTC CARTGTGETQYF few TRBD1 TRBJ2-5 TRBV2
TGCGCCAGCAGCCAAGTGAGCAGGGTGGAAAAACTGATTTTT CASSQVSRVEKLIF - - TRBJ1-4 TRBV4-1
TGTGCCAGCAGCCCCCAGGGAGTTCTAGAGACCCAGTACTTC CASSPQGVLETQYF - - TRBJ2-5 TRBV7-8
TGTGCCATCAGTGGGACTAGCGGCCAAGAGACCCAGTACTTC CAISGTSGQETQYF few TRBD2 TRBJ2-5 TRBV10-3
TGTGCCAGCACCCCTCCAGCGGGGGGTTCAGATACGCAGTATTTT CASTPPAGGSDTQYF - TRBD2 TRBJ2-3 TRBV7-2
TGCAGTGCTAGATGGGGAGATGAAAAACTGTTTTTT CSARWGDEKLFF many - TRBJ1-4 TRBV20-1
TGCGCCAGCAGTGAGTCGACTCTCTTTAGTTCTGCCGGGGAGCTGTTTTTT CASSESTLFSSAGELFF few - TRBJ2-2 TRBV10-1
TGTGCCAGCAGCCAAGTTTCCCTAGCGGGGGGAAACACCGGGGAGCTGTTTTTT CASSQVSLAGGNTGELFF few TRBD2 TRBJ2-2 TRBV4-2
TGTGCCAGCAGTTTAGTTACGGGAGGCTACACCTTC CASSLVTGGYTF - - TRBJ1-2 TRBV28
TGCAGTGCTAGAGATCCAGGGCAAGAGACCCAGTACTTC CSARDPGQETQYF many - TRBJ2-5 TRBV20-1
TGCGCCAGCAGCTTGGCCGCAGGGCCGTACCAAGAGACCCAGTACTTC CASSLAAGPYQETQYF few - TRBJ2-5 TRBV5-1
TGTGCCAGCAGTTACCCGCACCGGGACAGGCGGTGGGAGCAGTACTTC CASSYPHRDRRWEQYF - TRBD1 TRBJ2-7 TRBV6-2/TRBV6-3
TGTGCCAGCAGTCTCAGACAGGGAAACACTGAAGCTTTCTTT CASSLRQGNTEAFF large TRBD1 TRBJ1-1 TRBV2